The 30 T cell receptor beta chains presented below share a single source sample, sequenced in a study of blood T cells in healthy people across ages. A sample-barcoded 5' primer and a J-beta primer mix were used in a second PCR of roughly 6 to 11 cycles. TCRdb itself ran the 5' RACE reads through MiXCR, one entry per CDR3 protein. The sample has 1,300,000 or so distinct CDR3 sequences, roughly 64% seen once; the top ten hold roughly 7%. Sequencing was done on a sample of blood. Source of these receptors: a man between 18 and 29 years old in good health.

V and J are TRBV27 and TRBJ2-7; 8 positions agree with TRBD1. V lost 4 bases to trimming and J lost 3 bases; unmatched junction nucleotides: 5. There are 14 residues in the CDR3. CDR1 is MNHEY and CDR2 is SMNVEV in the germline V gene (reference sequence). DNA for the CDR3: TGTGCCAGCAGTTCCGGGACAGGACGCTACGAGCAGTACTTC. Its translation: CASSSGTGRYEQYF.

The chain carries TRBV20-1 and TRBJ2-1; 7 nucleotides line up with TRBD2. Germline CDR1 and CDR2: DFQATT and SNEGSKA (reference sequence). The CDR3 is 16 residues long. Unmatched junction bases numbered 19, after V lost 5 bases and J lost 9 bases. CDR3: CSAGRILAGVGSEQFF. The CDR3 DNA follows: TGCAGTGCTGGGAGAATCTTGGCGGGAGTAGGAAGTGAGCAGTTCTTC.

This clonotype showed up just a few times. J is TRBJ1-2 and V is TRBV7-2, with 12 bases that match TRBD1. V shed 6 bases and J 4 bases; nucleotides not matched to a gene: 12. The CDR3 is 17 amino acids. From germline, CDR1 is SGHTA and CDR2 FQGNSA. This chain's CDR3 is CASSDGTGGASSYGYTF. The CDR3 coding sequence is TGTGCCAGCAGTGACGGGACAGGGGGCGCGTCTTCCTATGGCTACACCTTC.

The chain is built from TRBV6-2 or TRBV6-3 and TRBJ2-7, with a possible D match to TRBD2 (6 bases). Germline CDR1 and CDR2: MNHEY and SVGEGT. The V gene lost 7 bases and the J gene lost 4 bases, with 20 bases spanning the gap. The CDR3 is made up of 15 amino acids. This CDR3 is CASKAGAGGGYEQYF. CDR3 nucleotide sequence: TGTGCCAGCAAGGCAGGAGCGGGTGGGGGATACGAGCAGTACTTC.

V is TRBV24-1 and J is TRBJ2-1, with TRBD1 as a possible D gene (5 bases). This CDR3 is 15 amino acids long. CDR1 and CDR2 from the germline V gene are KGHDR and SFDVKD. V was clipped by 0 bases and J by 8 bases, with 13 bases between them. In DNA, the CDR3 is TGTGCCACCAGTGATTTGAGGGGCCCTCTCGATGAGCAGTTCTTC. As protein: CATSDLRGPLDEQFF.

The table lists this clonotype with a count of one. CDR3 sequence reads: CASSPRDSGVYEQFF. As DNA, the CDR3 is TGTGCCAGCTCACCTAGGGACTCGGGGGTCTATGAGCAGTTCTTC. The chain employs TRBV18 and TRBJ2-1, with a weak D call TRBD2 (6 bases). CDR1 is KGHSH, CDR2 LQKENI, per germline. Between the trimmed V and J ends, which lost 3 bases and 8 bases, there was a span of 17 bases. The CDR3 covers 15 residues. Full variable domain (remainder filled in from reference TRBV18 and TRBJ2-1): NAGVMQNPRHLVRRRGQEARLRCSPMKGHSHVYWYRQLPEEGLKFMVYLQKENIIDESGMPKERFSAEFPKEGPSILRIQQVVRGDSAAYFCASSPRDSGVYEQFFGPGTRLTVL.

The J gene is TRBJ1-6, the V gene TRBV7-9; 7 nucleotides align to TRBD1. Germline CDR1 is SEHNR and CDR2 is FQNEAQ (reference sequence). This CDR3 is 15 amino acids long. Losses at the gene ends were 5 bases for V and 7 bases for J; bases not matched to a gene: 8. CDR3 protein: CASSPVGRGNSPLHF. In DNA, the CDR3 is TGTGCCAGCAGCCCGGTCGGCAGGGGGAATTCACCCCTCCACTTT.

This clonotype was picked up a small number of times. The chain recombines TRBV7-9 with TRBJ1-5, with D uncertain. The CDR3 runs to 14 residues. Germline lookup yields CDR1 SEHNR and CDR2 FQNEAQ (reference sequence). The V end was cut by 1 base, the J end by 4 bases, with 8 bases between. In DNA, the CDR3 is TGTGCCAGCAGCTTAGACGCCGGGAATCAGCCCCAGCATTTT. This codes for CASSLDAGNQPQHF.

This CDR3 reads CATSRDRTNTGELFF. Here the CDR3 DNA reads TGTGCCACCAGCAGGGACAGAACGAACACCGGGGAGCTGTTTTTT. The gene calls are TRBV15 and TRBJ2-2, with D perhaps matching TRBD1 (6 bases). This CDR3 is 15 amino acids long. V was pared by 3 bases and J by 0 bases, with 8 bases between. The germline CDR1 and CDR2 sequences are LNHNV and YYDKDF (reference sequence).

There are a few counts of this clonotype. The rearrangement uses TRBV6-5 and TRBJ2-7; tentatively, D is TRBD2 (5 bases). Trimming stripped 5 bases from V and 7 bases from J, with 15 bases between. There are 13 residues in the CDR3. Germline lookup yields CDR1 MNHEY and CDR2 SVGAGI. CDR3 bases: TGTGCCAGCAGTACCCCGGGGTTCGAGGAGCAGTACTTC. This gives the protein CASSTPGFEEQYF.

This clonotype was seen a few times. This rearrangement joins TRBV30 to TRBJ2-4, with a weak D call TRBD1 (5 bases). The CDR3 length is 14 residues. The V gene's germline CDR1 is GTSNPN and CDR2 SVGIG (reference sequence). Trimming removed 3 bases from V and 0 bases from J, with 9 bases in between. This CDR3 reads CAWRIQGAKNIQYF. For the CDR3, the DNA is TGTGCCTGGAGGATTCAGGGAGCCAAAAACATTCAGTACTTC.

This clonotype was recorded once. The chain combines TRBV3-1 with TRBJ2-3; 7 bases are shared with TRBD1. Germline-derived CDR1 and CDR2 are LGHDT and YNNKEL (reference sequence). The CDR3 runs 17 residues. After removal of 0 bases from V and 1 base from J, the junction contained 7 bases not matched to a gene. DNA for the CDR3: TGTGCCAGCAGCCAAGATCAGGGACAGCGACGCACAGATACGCAGTATTTT. This encodes CASSQDQGQRRTDTQYF.

This chain uses TRBV10-3 with TRBJ2-3; 8 bases are shared with TRBD2. V trimming: 6 bases; J trimming: 5 bases; junction bases outside the gene matches: 10. The CDR3 is 15 amino acids. Per the germline V gene, CDR1 is ENHRY and CDR2 is SYGVKD. CDR3 sequence: CAIRGGRAGVDTQYF. The DNA for the CDR3 is TGTGCCATCAGGGGGGGGCGAGCGGGGGTAGATACGCAGTATTTT.

The V gene is TRBV29-1, the J gene TRBJ1-1; TRBD1 aligns across 12 bases. The V segment lost 4 bases and the J segment 5 bases; nucleotides outside the gene matches: 2. This CDR3 region has 13 residues. The V gene's germline CDR1 is SQVTM and CDR2 ANQGSEA. The CDR3, as DNA: TGCAGCGTTGCGGGACAGGGGGCAACTGAAGCTTTCTTT. Encoded protein: CSVAGQGATEAFF.

V usage is TRBV6-2 or TRBV6-3 and J usage is TRBJ2-3; the D gene is possibly TRBD2 (7 bases). CDR1 and CDR2 (germline): MNHEY, SVGEGT. Trimming left V 6 bases short and J 5 bases short, with 15 bases between. This CDR3 region has 14 residues. In DNA, the CDR3 is TGTGCCAGCAGGGAGGCGGGGGCCAAAGATACGCAGTATTTT. Translated, it gives CASREAGAKDTQYF.

V gene TRBV4-1 combines with J gene TRBJ2-7; D gene ambiguous. The CDR3 spans 16 residues. V was cut by 4 bases and J by 0 bases, with 16 bases left in between. Looked up from germline, CDR1 is MGHRA and CDR2 is YSYEKL. The CDR3 here is CASSPHGPAPSYEQYF. CDR3 DNA sequence: TGCGCCAGCAGCCCCCACGGGCCAGCTCCCTCCTACGAGCAGTACTTC.

J is TRBJ2-7 and V is TRBV6-6, with 8 bases identical to TRBD2. Germline values: CDR1 MNHNY, CDR2 SVGAGI (reference sequence). The CDR3 runs 14 residues. V was clipped by 6 bases and J by 3 bases; unmatched bases: 7. CDR3 nucleotide sequence: TGTGCCAGCAGACCCGGGACTAGGAACTACGAGCAGTACTTC. Its protein is CASRPGTRNYEQYF.

With regard to this clonotype: With a much larger clone just one base away, this may be a read error. The chain combines TRBV7-2 with TRBJ2-1; D is possibly TRBD2 (5 bases). Germline CDR1 reads SGHTA; CDR2 reads FQGNSA. V lost 0 bases, J lost 0 bases, and 9 bases lay in between. The length of the CDR3 is 16 residues. CDR3 nucleotide sequence: TGTGCCAGCAGCTTAGCATACAGCGGCTCCTACAATGAGCAGTTCTTC. Residues: CASSLAYSGSYNEQFF.

The J gene is TRBJ2-1, the V gene TRBV4-1, with D uncertain. Germline V CDR1 and CDR2: MGHRA, YSYEKL. CDR3 length: 13 residues. Trimming took off 1 base at V and 10 bases at J, with 11 bases between the two ends. This chain's CDR3 is CASSQGLSREQFF. CDR3 DNA: TGCGCCAGCAGCCAAGGCCTTTCCCGGGAGCAGTTCTTC.

J is TRBJ2-4 and V is TRBV20-1, with 9 nucleotides matching TRBD2. The V and J ends lost 8 bases and 13 bases, in that order; junction bases with no gene match: 15. CDR3 length: 13 amino acids. Germline CDR1 DFQATT, CDR2 SNEGSKA (reference sequence). The CDR3 sequence is CSTSGRTYNEQYF. The DNA of the CDR3 is TGCAGTACCAGCGGGAGGACCTACAATGAGCAGTACTTC.

Only one count was recorded for this clonotype. The gene calls are TRBV7-8 and TRBJ2-5; D is uncertain. The CDR3 has 19 amino acids. Trimming left V 1 base short and J 2 bases short, with 23 bases between. Germline CDR1 is SGHVS and CDR2 is FQNEAQ. The DNA of the CDR3 is TGTGCCAGCAGCTTAGTAGTAGGACGCCTAAAGAAACTACAAGAGACCCAGTACTTC. It codes for CASSLVVGRLKKLQETQYF.

This clonotype is a singleton in its sample. The chain carries TRBV7-6 and TRBJ2-7; no reliable D call. CDR1 SGHVS and CDR2 FNYEAQ come from the germline V gene. The CDR3 contains 14 residues. Between the trimmed V and J ends, which lost 6 bases and 0 bases, there was a span of 12 bases. CDR3 residues: CASSYRHVSYEQYF. The CDR3 DNA follows: TGTGCCAGCAGTTATCGACATGTCTCCTACGAGCAGTACTTC.

Here the CDR3 reads CASSAGTPNTDTQYF. The DNA for the CDR3 is TGCGCCAGCAGCGCCGGGACGCCTAACACAGATACGCAGTATTTT. This chain links TRBV5-1 with TRBJ2-3, with D possibly being TRBD1 or TRBD2 (5 bases each). The CDR3 covers 15 residues. Deletions cut 4 bases from V and 2 bases from J, with 14 bases between. Germline CDR1 SGHRS, CDR2 YFSETQ. Complete variable domain (other parts from reference TRBV5-1 and TRBJ2-3): KAGVTQTPRYLIKTRGQQVTLSCSPISGHRSVSWYQQTPGQGLQFLFEYFSETQRNKGNFPGRFSGRQFSNSRSEMNVSTLELGDSALYLCASSAGTPNTDTQYFGPGTRLTVL.

This clonotype turned up a few times. V gene TRBV29-1 combines with J gene TRBJ1-1; 10 nucleotides agree with TRBD1. The CDR3 contains 11 residues. V was clipped by 6 bases and J by 10 bases; unmatched bases: 5. From germline, CDR1 is SQVTM and CDR2 ANQGSEA. The CDR3 loop reads CSVDRGLVAFF. The CDR3 region has the DNA TGCAGCGTCGACAGGGGGCTTGTAGCTTTCTTT. Together with reference TRBV29-1 and TRBJ1-1, the CDR3 gives the full variable domain: SAVISQKPSRDICQRGTSLTIQCQVDSQVTMMFWYRQQPGQSLTLIATANQGSEATYESGFVIDKFPISRPNLTFSTLTVSNMSPEDSSIYLCSVDRGLVAFFGQGTRLTVV.

This chain joins TRBV4-3 and TRBJ2-7; TRBD1 agrees at 7 bases. The CDR3 is 14 residues long. The V and J ends lost 5 bases and 3 bases, in that order; junction bases with no gene match: 7. Germline V gene lookup returns CDR1 LGHNA and CDR2 YSLEER. The CDR3: CASSIHRGGYEQYF. In DNA form, the CDR3 reads TGCGCCAGCAGCATCCACAGGGGTGGCTACGAGCAGTACTTC.

V is TRBV5-1 and J is TRBJ1-5; no clear D gene. CDR1 and CDR2 (germline): SGHRS, YFSETQ. Trimming left V 0 bases short and J 5 bases short, with 9 bases between. The CDR3 has 14 amino acids. CDR3 sequence reads: CASSLAGSDQPQHF. The CDR3 nucleotides are TGCGCCAGCAGCTTGGCCGGAAGCGATCAGCCCCAGCATTTT.

The table lists this clonotype with a few counts. This chain uses TRBV18 with TRBJ2-1; D remains ambiguous. Germline V gives CDR1 KGHSH, CDR2 LQKENI. This CDR3 has 13 residues. The V gene lost 6 bases and the J gene lost 6 bases, with 12 bases spanning the gap. CDR3 DNA: TGTGCCAGCTCGAAACCACCCTTCAATGAGCAGTTCTTC. Its protein product is CASSKPPFNEQFF.

The chain uses TRBV4-2 and TRBJ2-7, with D perhaps assigned TRBD1 or TRBD2 (5 bases each). The V end was cut by 4 bases, the J end by 2 bases, with 9 bases between. The CDR3 is 13 amino acids. CDR1 is LGHNA, CDR2 YNFKEQ, per germline. The CDR3 protein is CASSRDPTYEQYF. The CDR3 region has the DNA TGTGCCAGCAGCCGGGACCCTACCTACGAGCAGTACTTC.

This clonotype was observed a few times. An end of the junction does not agree with germline; a read error may underlie this. The chain is built from TRBV5-1 and TRBJ1-1; a weak D match, TRBD1 (5 bases). CDR1 and CDR2 (germline): SGHRS, YFSETQ. The CDR3 has 13 amino acids. CDR3 nucleotide sequence: TGTGCCAGCAGCCTACAGGCGAACACTGAAGCTTTCTTT. It translates to CASSLQANTEAFF.

This clonotype has only a few counts. The chain carries TRBV10-1 and TRBJ1-2; possibly TRBD1 for D (6 bases). Trimming took off 7 bases at V and 8 bases at J, with 17 bases between the two ends. The CDR3 is 13 residues long. Germline V gene data show CDR1 as WNHNN and CDR2 as SYGVQD (reference sequence). Here the CDR3 reads CASKTKSGDGYTF. The CDR3 DNA reads TGCGCCAGCAAAACTAAGTCAGGGGACGGCTACACCTTC.